This entry is about one T cell receptor (beta chain). The target antigen is unknown. The study ran its PCR with 60 Vbeta and 13 Jbeta primers. Profiled with immunoSEQ multiplex PCR; TCRdb holds only in-frame clones, not every one. The data show around 130,000 clones, 65% to 85% seen once. This sample was included in a study of cytomegalovirus exposure and HLA in healthy donors. Findings and caveats of the study: Later analysis suggested links between common viral pathogens and several top significant clusters. CMV antigen specificity was confirmed in vitro for a few CMV-associated chains.

The V end was cut by 4 bases, the J end by 0 bases, with 10 bases between. This CDR3 is built from 14 residues. Per germline, CDR1 SGHRS and CDR2 YFSETQ. This chain joins TRBV5-1 and TRBJ2-5; D call uncertain. This TCR derives from a man in his fifties or sixties in good health and CMV-seronegative. Sequencing was performed on PBMCs. The CDR3 loop reads CASSLDTDQETQYF. As DNA, the CDR3 is TGCGCCAGCAGCCTTGACACAGACCAAGAGACCCAGTACTTC.